The 25 T cell receptor beta chains reported below all come from one sample, sequenced in a study of tumor-infiltrating lymphocytes in primary liver carcinoma. The researchers produced TCR beta cDNA from 450 to 600 ng total RNA with a constant-region primer. Libraries of TCR beta came from three nested multiplex PCR rounds with slightly modified ARM-PCR. The first two PCR rounds used TRBV1-TRBV30 primers with a Cbeta primer, 10 cycles each. TCRdb independently ran MiXCR on the multiplex PCR reads; one entry per CDR3 protein. This table holds hundreds of thousands of distinct CDR3 sequences, approximately 54% found once. For blood RNA, unsorted whole blood served as the source, and germline DNA was extracted too. Sequencing used peripheral blood. Receptor source: a woman in her thirties with primary liver carcinoma and hepatitis B virus infection.

This clonotype has just a few counts. This chain's CDR3 is CASSQVGTAYNSPLHF. The CDR3 nucleotides read TGCGCCAGCAGCCAAGTAGGGACAGCCTATAATTCACCCCTCCACTTT. The genes are TRBV4-1 and TRBJ1-6, with 7 bases that match TRBD1. This CDR3 is built from 16 residues. The germline gives CDR1 MGHRA, CDR2 YSYEKL. V lost 1 base and J lost 2; bases outside the gene matches: 2.

Remarks on this clonotype: A much bigger clone sits one base away, suggesting this may be a read error. The rearrangement links TRBV4-3 to TRBJ2-5, with 13 bases identical to TRBD2. Germline V gene data show CDR1 as LGHNA and CDR2 as YSLEER. This CDR3 is built from 15 residues. V lost 6 bases, J lost 5 bases, and 6 bases stayed unmatched. The CDR3: CASRWGLAGTETQYF. The DNA for the CDR3 is TGCGCCAGCAGATGGGGACTAGCGGGAACCGAGACCCAGTACTTC.

This chain connects TRBV11-1 to TRBJ2-1; 9 nucleotides match TRBD2. V gave up 7 bases and J gave up 7 bases; unmatched junction bases: 5. The CDR3 totals 13 residues. Looked up from germline, CDR1 is SGHAT and CDR2 is FQDESV (reference sequence). CDR3: CASNAGGPNEQFF. The CDR3 DNA sequence: TGTGCCAGCAACGCGGGAGGGCCGAATGAGCAGTTCTTC.

With respect to this clonotype: A much bigger clone sits one base away, suggesting this may be a read error. This sequence joins TRBV12-3 or TRBV12-4 and TRBJ2-1, with unresolved D. The CDR3 runs 13 residues. The CDR3, as DNA: TGTGCCGGCAGTTACCGGACCTACAATGAGCAGTTCTTC. It encodes CAGSYRTYNEQFF.

This clonotype was detected ten times or more. The chain links TRBV12-5 to TRBJ1-1; D is uncertain. The V end was cut by 0 bases, the J end by 1 base, with 9 bases between. From germline, CDR1 is LGHNT and CDR2 FRNRAP. This CDR3 is 15 amino acids long. The CDR3 DNA follows: TGTGCTAGTGGTTTGGTACGAGGTCGGAACACTGAAGCTTTCTTT. This encodes CASGLVRGRNTEAFF.

As for this clonotype: Being one base from a much bigger clone, this may be a read error. The V gene is TRBV5-4, the J gene TRBJ2-5; TRBD1 might be the D (5 bases). V was cut by 4 bases and J by 3 bases, with 13 bases left in between. CDR1 SGHNT and CDR2 YYREEE come from the germline V gene (reference sequence). The CDR3 length is 14 residues. The CDR3 loop is CASSPRGAEETQYF. CDR3 DNA: TGTGCCAGCAGCCCAAGGGGCGCGGAAGAGACCCAGTACTTC. The full variable domain, in which reference TRBV5-4 and TRBJ2-5 provide the parts outside the CDR3, is ETGVTQSPTHLIKTRGQQVTLRCSSQSGHNTVSWYQQALGQGPQFIFQYYREEENGRGNFPPRFSGLQFPNYSSELNVNALELDDSALYLCASSPRGAEETQYFGPGTRLLVL.

The chain uses TRBV4-3 and TRBJ1-2; D perhaps matches TRBD1 (5 bases). V gave up 0 bases and J gave up 4 bases, with 12 bases separating them. The CDR3 length is 15 residues. Germline assignment: CDR1 LGHNA and CDR2 YSLEER. The CDR3 bases are TGCGCCAGCAGCCAAGAGGGGGGGTCGGCCTATGGCTACACCTTC. Its translation: CASSQEGGSAYGYTF.

The V gene is TRBV30, the J gene TRBJ1-2, with D possibly being TRBD1 (5 bases). The V gene's germline CDR1 is GTSNPN and CDR2 SVGIG (reference sequence). The CDR3 is 13 residues long. The CDR3 nucleotides read TGTGCTCGCGGTGGGGGAACAGGCTATGGCTACACCTTC. It is translated as CARGGGTGYGYTF.

This clonotype was observed at least ten times. The V and J genes are TRBV11-3 and TRBJ2-3; D unclear. Per the germline V gene, CDR1 is SGHNT and CDR2 is YENEEA. CDR3 length equals 15 residues. Trimming removed 6 bases from V and 3 bases from J, with 16 bases in between. The CDR3 region is CASRATGSETDTQYF. The CDR3, as DNA: TGTGCCAGCAGAGCCACCGGGTCAGAAACAGATACGCAGTATTTT.

The chain carries TRBV6-5 and TRBJ1-2, with 8 bases lining up with TRBD1. With 1 base clipped from V and 9 bases from J, the junction kept 10 bases outside the gene matches. This CDR3 is built from 15 residues. Germline-derived CDR1 and CDR2 are MNHEY and SVGAGI. CDR3 residues: CASSYYRGSRDSYTF. The CDR3 nucleotides read TGTGCCAGCAGTTACTACAGGGGGAGTCGGGATAGCTACACCTTC.

Comment on this clonotype: The junction shows a germline mismatch at one end, possibly a read error. The CDR3 sequence: CANSFMAGAHTDTQYF. The CDR3 nucleotides read TGTGCCAACAGCTTCATGGCGGGGGCACACACAGATACGCAGTATTTT. This rearrangement joins TRBV5-5 to TRBJ2-3; D is perhaps TRBD2 (7 bases). Germline V gene data show CDR1 as SGHKS and CDR2 as YYEKEE (reference sequence). The CDR3 consists of 16 residues.

This clonotype was seen a few times. The V gene is TRBV6-5, the J gene TRBJ2-7; 12 nucleotides line up with TRBD2. CDR3 length equals 15 residues. After removal of 8 bases from V and 6 bases from J, the junction contained 11 bases not matched to a gene. Germline lookup yields CDR1 MNHEY and CDR2 SVGAGI. CDR3 sequence reads: CASRSGGLAGREQYF. CDR3 bases: TGTGCCAGCCGCTCGGGGGGACTAGCGGGTCGCGAGCAGTACTTC.

For this clonotype: A much larger clone differs from this one at a single base, so this may be a read error. CDR3 nucleotide sequence: TGCAGCGTTGACGTCGGGAGCTCCTACAATGAGCATTTCTTC. Its protein product is CSVDVGSSYNEHFF. The chain has TRBV29-1 and TRBJ2-1; D possibly corresponds to TRBD2 (6 bases). Germline V gene lookup returns CDR1 SQVTM and CDR2 ANQGSEA. This CDR3 has 14 amino acids.

To note about this clonotype: A read error may explain this, as a much larger clone is one base away. The chain is built from TRBV12-3 or TRBV12-4 and TRBJ2-3; D is possibly TRBD2 (6 bases). The V end lost 8 bases, the J end lost 5 bases, and 17 bases lay between the germline ends. This CDR3 contains 14 residues. CDR3 DNA sequence: TGTGCCAGCCGGGCCGCGGGGAGTATAGATACGCAGTATTTT. Protein product: CASRAAGSIDTQYF.

The table lists this clonotype with many counts. This rearrangement joins TRBV6-1 to TRBJ2-1; TRBD1 might be the D (5 bases). Germline loops: CDR1 MNHNS, CDR2 SASEGT. Between the trimmed V and J ends, which lost 7 bases and 6 bases, there was a span of 10 bases. CDR3 size: 12 residues. DNA of the CDR3: TGTGCCAGCACCAGGGTCCCCAATGAGCAGTTCTTC. As protein: CASTRVPNEQFF.

As concerns this clonotype: Compared with germline, one end of the junction differs, possibly owing to a read error. The chain couples TRBV11-2 to TRBJ2-7, with D perhaps being TRBD1 or TRBD2 (6 bases each). The CDR3 loop spans 14 amino acids. The germline gives CDR1 SGHAT, CDR2 FQNNGV. CDR3 protein: CATSPLAGVYEQYF. CDR3 sequence (DNA): TGTGCCACCAGCCCACTAGCAGGGGTGTACGAGCAATACTTC.

Points on this clonotype: One base away lies a much larger clone, so this may be a sequencing read error. The J gene is TRBJ2-7, the V gene TRBV6-1; D is unclear. Germline assignment: CDR1 MNHNS and CDR2 SASEGT. The CDR3 runs 12 residues. This chain's CDR3 is CASSGMIYEQNF. CDR3 bases: TGTGCCAGCAGTGGGATGATATACGAGCAGAACTTC.

This clonotype was seen ten or more times. The CDR3 sequence is CSVTGTGVSNYGYTF. CDR3 DNA sequence: TGCAGCGTGACCGGGACAGGTGTTTCGAACTATGGCTACACCTTC. V is TRBV29-1 and J is TRBJ1-2, with 8 bases identical to TRBD1. V lost 6 bases, J lost 2 bases, and 11 bases stayed unmatched. Germline-derived CDR1 and CDR2 are SQVTM and ANQGSEA. This CDR3 has 15 residues.

Points on this clonotype: The junction differs from germline at one of its ends, possibly a read error. The chain links TRBV11-3 to TRBJ2-2, with 10 bases matching TRBD2. This CDR3 comprises 15 residues. Germline lookup yields CDR1 SGHNT and CDR2 YENEEA. The CDR3 protein is CASNSGLANTGELFF. CDR3 coding DNA: TGTGCCAGCAACTCGGGACTAGCGAATACCGGGGAGCTGTTTTTT. Filled out from reference TRBV11-3 and TRBJ2-2, the complete variable domain reads EAGVVQSPRYKIIEKKQPVAFWCNPISGHNTLYWYLQNLGQGPELLIRYENEEAVDDSQLPKDRFSAERLKGVDSTLKIQPAELGDSAVYLCASNSGLANTGELFFGEGSRLTVL.

This clonotype was detected ten times or more. The chain employs TRBV6-1 and TRBJ2-7; D call uncertain. This CDR3 has 14 amino acids. Between the trimmed V and J ends, which lost 4 bases and 0 bases, there was a span of 10 bases. Germline values: CDR1 MNHNS, CDR2 SASEGT. CDR3 loop: CASSVGQDSYEQYF. The CDR3 DNA reads as TGTGCCAGCAGTGTAGGTCAGGACTCCTACGAGCAGTACTTC.

This clonotype was found many times. The rearrangement links TRBV11-2 to TRBJ2-2; TRBD2 agrees at 9 bases. J lost 6 bases, V lost 5 bases, and 10 bases had no gene match. The CDR3 length is 16 residues. Germline V lookup: CDR1 SGHAT, CDR2 FQNNGV. The CDR3 DNA is TGTGCCAGCAGCCCTGGGCGGGAGGGCCGTCCCGGGGAGCTGTTTTTT. Residues: CASSPGREGRPGELFF.

Comments on this clonotype: Because it lacks the conserved phenylalanine or tryptophan at the end, this CDR3 is likely a read error. Here the CDR3 reads CASSMPLAGQETQYS. The DNA for the CDR3 is TGTGCCAGCAGCATGCCCCTAGCGGGACAAGAGACCCAGTACTCC. The rearrangement uses TRBV7-9 and TRBJ2-5; 9 nucleotides line up with TRBD2. The germline gives CDR1 SEHNR, CDR2 FQNEAQ (reference sequence). J lost 2 bases, V lost 5 bases, and 6 bases had no gene match. This CDR3 has 15 amino acids.

About this clonotype itself: This may be a read error, as it is one base from a much larger clone. CDR3 residues: CVSTRDRENIQYF. The CDR3 DNA reads TGTGTCAGCACCCGGGACAGGGAAAACATTCAGTACTTC. The chain uses TRBV12-3 or TRBV12-4 and TRBJ2-4; 9 bases agree with TRBD1. The CDR3 is 13 amino acids.

This clonotype was found once. The chain recombines TRBV11-2 with TRBJ2-5; tentative D call: TRBD2 (5 bases). The CDR3 runs to 15 residues. V was trimmed by 5 bases and J by 4 bases, leaving 17 bases between them. Germline V gene data show CDR1 as SGHAT and CDR2 as FQNNGV. Here the CDR3 reads CASSPGIGYRETQYF. The CDR3 DNA is TGTGCCAGCAGCCCCGGGATAGGCTATCGAGAGACCCAGTACTTC.

As to this clonotype: A much larger clone lies one base from this, so it may be a read error. The chain employs TRBV29-1 and TRBJ2-1, with TRBD2 matching over 7 bases. Germline V gene data show CDR1 as SQVTM and CDR2 as ANQGSEA. The V and J ends lost 3 bases and 10 bases, in that order; junction bases with no gene match: 12. The CDR3 is made up of 14 amino acids. In DNA form, the CDR3 reads TGCAGCGTTGAGGCGGGAGTGGGGGTTGTGGAGCAGTTCTTC. Protein product: CSVEAGVGVVEQFF.